The following is a T cell receptor beta chain sequence with its context. Its target antigen remains unknown. Per-nucleotide qualities are absent, and no much larger clonotype sits a single base away. The method was 5' RACE. The sequencer was an Illumina HiSeq 2000. Template switching introduced a universal primer binding site; the final cDNA contained a unique molecular identifier, enabling accurate counting of TCR cDNA molecules. Specific primers in the conserved constant-segment region were used to synthesize first-strand cDNA for the TCR alpha and beta chains. Each cDNA library was double barcoded, with a SMART-Mk sample barcode plus Illumina barcodes, to control for contamination. TruSeq adapter sequences, together with Illumina sample barcodes, were added in two successive PCR steps. The TCR alpha and beta cDNA libraries were sequenced on the Illumina HiSeq platform using custom primers. Concerning the study's data processing: MiGEC was used to process raw reads and extract unique molecular identifiers, and MiXCR was used to find CDR3 positions. For each individual, recombination models were inferred using an EM algorithm with the repgenHMM and IGoR tools. Shared clonotypes were analyzed with the tcR package in R, and sharing was normalized by the product of cloneset sizes. Out-of-frame nonproductive sequences were analyzed to study raw recombination free of thymic and clonal selection effects. In-frame beta chains were kept once TCRdb had trimmed the public reads at Q25 with fastp and called clones with MiXCR. CDR3 protein sequences are deduplicated, and each keeps its most common genes and DNA. TCRdb's processing, not the study's, gives the V and J calls here. For this sample the table gives about 280,000 distinct CDR3 sequences, of which 6.5% to 9.5% were detected only once. Less than 2.5% of the sample is in the top ten clones.

Every donor in the study was a healthy Caucasian. Three pairs of female monozygotic twins, all aged roughly 18 to 29 years, were included in the twin cohort. Miltenyi CD45RO+ enrichment and human naive T-cell isolation kits were used to isolate memory (CD45RO+) and naive T cells from PBMC. This record comes from a study of identical twins (dated by TCRdb to about 2016). Notes on the research overall: TCR alpha and beta repertoires from monozygotic twins, unrelated adults of various ages and cord blood were deep-sequenced to test whether fetal clonotypes persist. Replicate twin experiments were performed at different times using different library preparation protocols to rule out contamination.

Relative to germline, V is 3 bases shorter and J is 6 bases shorter, with 11 bases between their ends. The CDR3 measures 13 amino acids from cysteine to phenylalanine. CDR3 DNA only is kept here, 39 bases in frame from base 1. The germline V gene (reference sequence) gives CDR1 as LNHDA and CDR2 as SQIVND. Paper-wide results and their limitations: Because the same donors could not be followed over many years, conclusions were based on cross-sectional statistical analysis. Fewer insertions were carried by abundant cord blood beta clonotypes; a weaker similar trend was observed in young adult naive repertoires, while no such trend was observed in memory repertoires. Zero-insertion analyses could be partly confounded by invariant T cells such as MAIT and iNKT, although diverse VJ usage argued against such confounding for most clonotypes. Out-of-frame TCR alpha sharing in monozygotic twins was systematically underestimated by recombination models, whereas sharing between unrelated individuals was in agreement with the recombination models. Out-of-frame TCR alpha sequences shared between twins showed an excess of low generation-probability sequences compared with coincidental sharing between unrelated individuals. A weaker excess of twin sharing was found in beta out-of-frame sequences because the signal-to-noise ratio was lowered by fewer shared sequences.

The sample also formed part of further work on yellow fever vaccine responses in identical twins. The second source states: The authors reported that the T cell response to vaccination in identical twins appeared partly convergent and partly personalized. In identical twins, the study followed T cell clones that responded to the vaccine with precision.

The sample taken for sequencing was memory (CD45RO+) T cells sorted from blood. What the cell subset or site label conveys for this sample: CD45RO+ enriched T cells. This sequence was found in a woman under 30 in good health. Here the chain combines TRBV19 and TRBJ1-1, with no confident D gene call. The DNA is TGTGCCAGTAGTATTGAGCTTGCGGCTGAAGCTTTCTTT. Its coded protein is CASSIELAAEAFF.